This paragraph covers one T cell receptor beta chain sequence. The antigen remains undetermined. This record belongs to a study of identical twins' blood T cells. Study-level points and caveats: Abundant TCRbeta CDR3s overlapped more between twins than with unrelated donors.

TCR cDNA libraries were made from RNA using a previously described, modified protocol. TCRdb processed the 5' RACE reads anew with MiXCR; each CDR3 protein has one entry. Found here are 350,000 to 450,000 distinct CDR3 sequences, 25% to 35% of them singletons; the top ten hold 6% to 7%. With 0 bases clipped from V and 7 bases from J, the junction kept 4 bases outside the gene matches. The germline V gene has CDR1 SGHRS and CDR2 YFSETQ. CDR3 size: 14 residues. Material for sequencing was PBMCs. The receptor was derived from a woman aged 18 to 55 in good health. This sequence joins TRBV5-1 and TRBJ1-2, with TRBD1 matching over 9 bases. CDR3 region: CASSLAGTGSGYTF. The CDR3 coding sequence is TGCGCCAGCAGCTTGGCCGGGACAGGGTCTGGCTACACCTTC.